This T cell receptor (beta chain) emerged from a study of T cell responses to AZD1222 COVID-19 vaccine. Study outcomes and limitations: Baseline seropositivity characterized only a handful of AZD1222 recipients. Most donors were white British, females outnumbered males, and clonal diversity was possibly underestimated. Vaccine-associated CD4 TCRs ranged over spike, dominating at 160-218 and 743-854. Close to half of all spike-specific TCRs reportedly target regions of the variants that are unmutated.

Assay: immunoSEQ multiplex PCR; the TCRdb copy retains only in-frame clones and omits some. Seen here are some 99,000 clones, approximately 85% observed once, and the top ten hold about 13%. A word on this clone: Its antigen is not known.

Germline V gene data show CDR1 as LGHDT and CDR2 as YNNKEL (reference sequence). This CDR3 comprises 13 residues. The V gene lost 1 base and the J gene lost 8 bases, with 11 bases spanning the gap. The sample was peripheral blood, taken on day 0 of MenACWY control vaccination. This sequence originates from an adult in good health. The V gene is TRBV3-1 (or the pseudogene TRBV3-2), the J gene TRBJ1-2, with a possible D match to TRBD1 (5 bases). The CDR3 protein is CASSQVWGKGYTF. DNA of the CDR3: TGTGCCAGCAGCCAAGTCTGGGGGAAGGGCTACACCTTC.